The 21 T cell receptor beta chains presented below share a single source sample, sequenced in a study of CD8+ T cells in alopecia areata. Treatment: oral pan-JAK inhibitor, 5-10 mg twice daily. Following RNA extraction, reverse transcription yielded cDNA that acted as the sequencing template. TCRdb keeps only in-frame clones here, not all; method: immunoSEQ multiplex PCR. The profile shows over 150,000 clones, about 60% of them singletons. The specimen was CD4+ T cells sorted from blood, collected at week 24, from a patient treated with tofacitinib. Receptors originate from a human donor with alopecia areata.

V usage is TRBV4-1 and J usage is TRBJ2-5; possible D gene TRBD2, 6 bases. Germline V CDR1 and CDR2: MGHRA, YSYEKL. The CDR3 runs 14 residues. Trimming took 3 bases from V and 2 from J, leaving 10 bases between them. Here the CDR3 reads CASSQSAGQETQYF. CDR3 DNA: TGCGCCAGCAGCCAGTCGGCGGGGCAAGAGACCCAGTACTTC.

The CDR3 loop is CAWSVGGGGYTF. Here the CDR3 DNA reads TGTGCCTGGTCAGTGGGAGGGGGCGGCTACACCTTC. The J gene is TRBJ1-2, the V gene TRBV30; 7 bases are shared with TRBD1. Germline V gives CDR1 GTSNPN, CDR2 SVGIG (reference sequence). CDR3 length equals 12 residues. V lost 5 bases to trimming and J lost 8 bases; unmatched junction nucleotides: 8.

The chain carries TRBV4-1 and TRBJ1-6; TRBD1 matches 9 bases. Trimming removed 5 bases from V and 10 bases from J; junction bases left unmatched: 6. This CDR3 contains 14 residues. Germline CDR1 MGHRA, CDR2 YSYEKL. The CDR3 DNA reads TGCGCCAGCAGCATGACAGGGGGACAATCACCCCTCCACTTT. It encodes CASSMTGGQSPLHF.

The V gene is TRBV29-1, the J gene TRBJ1-2; the D gene is possibly TRBD1 (5 bases). The CDR3 length is 13 residues. V shed 4 bases and J shed 0 bases, with 9 bases lying between them. In germline, CDR1 is SQVTM, CDR2 ANQGSEA. The CDR3 spells CSVGQIANYGYTF. In DNA form, the CDR3 reads TGCAGCGTTGGACAGATCGCTAACTATGGCTACACCTTC. Full variable domain (missing parts from reference TRBV29-1 and TRBJ1-2): SAVISQKPSRDICQRGTSLTIQCQVDSQVTMMFWYRQQPGQSLTLIATANQGSEATYESGFVIDKFPISRPNLTFSTLTVSNMSPEDSSIYLCSVGQIANYGYTFGSGTRLTVV.

The rearrangement uses TRBV30 and TRBJ1-2, with a tentative D call TRBD1 (5 bases). Germline lookup yields CDR1 GTSNPN and CDR2 SVGIG (reference sequence). The V gene lost 0 bases and the J gene lost 9 bases, with 14 bases spanning the gap. The length of the CDR3 is 13 residues. The DNA for the CDR3 is TGTGCCTGGAGTGTACGGGGACTATGGAGCTACACCTTC. Translating it yields CAWSVRGLWSYTF.

The rearrangement links TRBV18 to TRBJ1-1; 7 bases agree with TRBD1. Trimming took 6 bases from V and 4 from J; bases not matched to a gene: 8. Germline V lookup: CDR1 KGHSH, CDR2 LQKENI. The CDR3 extends over 14 amino acids. CDR3 residues: CASSNPGQTTEAFF. As DNA, the CDR3 is TGTGCCAGCTCGAATCCGGGACAGACCACTGAAGCTTTCTTT.

The V and J genes are TRBV29-1 and TRBJ2-3; unclear D gene. Germline lookup yields CDR1 SQVTM and CDR2 ANQGSEA. V shed 4 bases and J shed 2 bases, with 7 bases lying between them. The CDR3 has 12 residues. CDR3 sequence: CSVGGTTDTQYF. The CDR3 coding sequence is TGCAGCGTTGGCGGAACCACAGATACGCAGTATTTT.

The chain carries TRBV6-5 and TRBJ1-5; D is undetermined. CDR3 length: 14 amino acids. Germline CDR1 MNHEY, CDR2 SVGAGI. Deletions cut 5 bases from V and 3 bases from J, with 11 bases between. The CDR3 DNA sequence: TGTGCCAGCAGTGCTTCGGGTTCCAATCAGCCCCAGCATTTT. This sequence encodes CASSASGSNQPQHF.

This clone has a handful of counts. V is TRBV25-1 and J is TRBJ2-5; D tentatively reads TRBD1 or TRBD2 (5 bases each). The CDR3 loop spans 14 amino acids. V lost 7 bases and J lost 1, with 13 bases in between. In germline, CDR1 is MGHDK, CDR2 SYGVNS. CDR3 bases: TGTGCCAGCACTCATTGGGACCTCCAAGAGACCCAGTACTTC. This encodes CASTHWDLQETQYF.

CDR3 nucleotides: TGTGCCTGGACCCCCGGGGAGGGCAGGAATGGCTACACCTTC. Its protein product is CAWTPGEGRNGYTF. This rearrangement joins TRBV30 to TRBJ1-2; no clear D gene. V was pared by 4 bases and J by 6 bases, with 18 bases between. The CDR3 extends over 14 amino acids. Germline V gives CDR1 GTSNPN, CDR2 SVGIG (reference sequence).

The chain combines TRBV7-9 with TRBJ1-4; 9 nucleotides line up with TRBD1. Germline V gene data show CDR1 as SEHNR and CDR2 as FQNEAQ (reference sequence). The CDR3 is 14 amino acids. J lost 8 bases, V lost 5 bases, and 6 bases had no gene match. The CDR3 spells CASSHRDRDEKLFF. The CDR3 nucleotides read TGTGCCAGCAGCCACCGGGACAGGGACGAAAAACTGTTTTTT.

This clone appeared a few times. The chain is built from TRBV11-3 and TRBJ1-1; D perhaps matches TRBD1 (5 bases). The germline V and J ends were trimmed by 3 bases and 4 bases, with 9 bases remaining between them. This CDR3 spans 13 amino acids. CDR1 and CDR2 (germline): SGHNT, YENEEA. The CDR3 DNA follows: TGTGCCAGCAGCTTTGGGGCATTCACTGAAGCTTTCTTT. Translating it yields CASSFGAFTEAFF.

The rearrangement links TRBV29-1 to TRBJ1-1, with D possibly matching TRBD1 (6 bases). This CDR3 contains 14 residues. CDR1 and CDR2 (germline): SQVTM, ANQGSEA. Trimming removed 6 bases at V and 3 bases at J, with 17 bases between. As DNA, the CDR3 is TGCAGCGTACGGGGGCTGAGGTATGACACTGAAGCTTTCTTT. It yields the protein CSVRGLRYDTEAFF.

The rearrangement uses TRBV7-2 and TRBJ1-2; D gene ambiguous. The CDR3 runs to 13 residues. Germline-derived CDR1 and CDR2 are SGHTA and FQGNSA. V was trimmed by 5 bases and J by 1 base, leaving 8 bases between them. This CDR3 reads CASSLQVNYGYTF. CDR3 DNA sequence: TGTGCCAGCAGCCTGCAGGTTAACTATGGCTACACCTTC.

The gene calls are TRBV25-1 and TRBJ2-3; TRBD2 aligns across 8 bases. V shed 5 bases, J shed 6 bases, and the junction held 10 bases outside the gene matches. The CDR3 extends over 15 amino acids. The V gene's germline CDR1 is MGHDK and CDR2 SYGVNS. The CDR3 loop reads CASSRDGGADDTQYF. CDR3 nucleotides: TGTGCCAGCAGTAGAGACGGGGGGGCTGATGATACGCAGTATTTT. Together with reference TRBV25-1 and TRBJ2-3, the CDR3 gives the full variable domain: EADIYQTPRYLVIGTGKKITLECSQTMGHDKMYWYQQDPGMELHLIHYSYGVNSTEKGDLSSESTVSRIRTEHFPLTLESARPSHTSQYLCASSRDGGADDTQYFGPGTRLTVL.

This clone was seen just once. The chain has TRBV5-6 and TRBJ1-5; TRBD1 is a possible D gene (5 bases). Trimming removed 4 bases from V and 2 bases from J, with 13 bases in between. The length of the CDR3 is 15 residues. In germline, CDR1 is SGHDT, CDR2 YYEEEE. The CDR3 spells CASSRQQGGNQPQHF. The CDR3 DNA sequence: TGTGCCAGCAGCCGCCAGCAGGGAGGCAATCAGCCCCAGCATTTT.

The chain employs TRBV29-1 and TRBJ1-1; D perhaps matches TRBD1 (5 bases). Germline CDR1 is SQVTM and CDR2 is ANQGSEA. The CDR3 consists of 14 residues. With 5 bases removed from V and 3 bases from J, the gap between germline ends came to 16 bases. CDR3 sequence reads: CSVSPRRRDTEAFF. In nucleotides, the CDR3 is TGCAGCGTTTCCCCGAGGCGCAGGGACACTGAAGCTTTCTTT.

The chain is built from TRBV29-1 and TRBJ2-3; D unresolved. Germline V CDR1 and CDR2: SQVTM, ANQGSEA. With 2 bases removed from V and 2 bases from J, the gap between germline ends came to 2 bases. The CDR3 spans 11 residues. The CDR3 here is CSVEYTDTQYF. DNA of the CDR3: TGCAGCGTTGAATACACAGATACGCAGTATTTT.

The V and J genes are TRBV27 and TRBJ1-1; 8 positions match TRBD1. V lost 5 bases to trimming and J lost 0 bases; unmatched junction nucleotides: 5. This CDR3 spans 15 amino acids. Per germline, CDR1 MNHEY and CDR2 SMNVEV (reference sequence). CDR3: CASSPRQGMNTEAFF. Here the CDR3 DNA reads TGTGCCAGCAGTCCTCGACAGGGGATGAACACTGAAGCTTTCTTT.

V usage is TRBV29-1 and J usage is TRBJ1-1, with D uncertain. The length of the CDR3 is 12 residues. Trimming took off 4 bases at V and 3 bases at J, with 9 bases between the two ends. Germline CDR1 reads SQVTM; CDR2 reads ANQGSEA. In DNA, the CDR3 is TGCAGCGTTGTTCGATTAGACACTGAAGCTTTCTTT. It specifies CSVVRLDTEAFF.

The rearrangement uses TRBV7-9 and TRBJ2-7; 8 bases match TRBD1. The V and J ends lost 1 base and 5 bases, in that order; junction bases with no gene match: 7. The germline V gene has CDR1 SEHNR and CDR2 FQNEAQ (reference sequence). CDR3 length: 15 amino acids. This CDR3 reads CASSLGSQGANEQYF. The DNA for the CDR3 is TGTGCCAGCAGCTTAGGTTCGCAGGGGGCCAACGAGCAGTACTTC. Supplemented by reference TRBV7-9 and TRBJ2-7, the full variable domain reads DTGVSQNPRHKITKRGQNVTFRCDPISEHNRLYWYRQTLGQGPEFLTYFQNEAQLEKSRLLSDRFSAERPKGSFSTLEIQRTEQGDSAMYLCASSLGSQGANEQYFGPGTRLTVT.